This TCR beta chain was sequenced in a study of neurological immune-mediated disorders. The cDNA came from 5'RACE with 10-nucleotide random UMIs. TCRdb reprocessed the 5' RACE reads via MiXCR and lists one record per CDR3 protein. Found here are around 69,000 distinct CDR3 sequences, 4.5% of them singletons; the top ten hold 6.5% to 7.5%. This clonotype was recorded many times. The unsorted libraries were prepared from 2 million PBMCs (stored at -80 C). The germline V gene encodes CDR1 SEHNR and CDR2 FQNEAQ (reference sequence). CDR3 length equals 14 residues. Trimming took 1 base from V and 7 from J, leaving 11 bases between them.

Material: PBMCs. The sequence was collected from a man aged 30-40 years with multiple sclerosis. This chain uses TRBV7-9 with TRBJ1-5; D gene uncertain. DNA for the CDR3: TGTGCCAGCAGCTTAGGGGCGATGGACCAGCCCCAGCATTTT. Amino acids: CASSLGAMDQPQHF.